This T cell receptor (beta chain) was obtained from a study of shared clonotypes between healthy human individuals. Study information: Contributing individuals were a couple of females and three males aged 18 to 49.

Both subsets, CD45RA+ naive and CD45RA-negative memory, were split from the CD4+ cells. Germline V gene sequence: CDR1 MDHEN, CDR2 SYDVKM. The length of the CDR3 is 14 residues. V was clipped by 3 bases and J by 8 bases, with 14 bases between them. Study-level findings and limits: Shared clonotypes: about 4.6% naive CD4, around 3.4% naive CD8, under 2.5% memory CD4, 0.4% to 0.45% memory CD8.

Methods used by the authors: There were no quality scores in the junction-only immunoSEQ sequences, so filtering differed. The method was immunoSEQ multiplex PCR; TCRdb's version includes in-frame clones alone and lacks a portion of them. D and trimming come from the DNA, and the V and J calls and clone size come from that table. The data hold 950,000 to 1,200,000 clones, with around 77% observed a single time. For this clone: The antigen is not known.

V is TRBV28 and J is TRBJ2-1; D unclear. Sequencing input: memory CD4+ T cells from PBMCs. Subset reported: CD45RA-negative fraction. This clonotype originated in a man aged 18 to 29 in good health. Some clones in this sample may be carry-over from other donors' samples. CDR3 region: CASSLRPDGDEQFF. In DNA, the CDR3 is TGTGCCAGCAGTTTGAGGCCTGATGGCGATGAGCAGTTCTTC.